In its sample, the clone carrying this T cell receptor (beta chain) was seen many times. What it recognizes is unknown. The data originate from a study of T cells in Graves' hyperthyroidism and ophthalmopathy. Study as a whole: Before treatment of any kind, peripheral blood was taken at initial diagnosis. Study observations and caveats: Blood also carried most thyroid clonotypes expanded above 0.001.

The source material, RNA transcripts, was used to amplify TCR beta CDR3 regions. First-round RT-PCR of the TCR CDR3 relied on the HTBI primer set. Using its own MiXCR run on the multiplex PCR reads, TCRdb lists one record per CDR3 protein. The sample gives hundreds of thousands of distinct CDR3 sequences, about 20% of which show up once; about 45% is in the top ten. Any patient presenting with uncontrolled infection, other autoimmune disease, pregnancy or lactation was left out. The V end was cut by 8 bases, the J end by 2 bases, with 18 bases between. CDR3 length: 15 residues. The germline V gene has CDR1 SNHLY and CDR2 FYNNEI.

The sequenced sample consisted of blood. This receptor was obtained from a man aged 40-49 years with Graves' ophthalmopathy. The chain combines TRBV2 with TRBJ2-5, with D possibly being TRBD1 (6 bases). The CDR3 is CASDWLGASQETQYF. CDR3 nucleotide sequence: TGTGCCAGCGACTGGCTGGGGGCGAGTCAAGAGACCCAGTACTTC.